These 27 T cell receptor beta chains were sequenced from one sample in a study of lymphopenia after photon versus proton radiotherapy. Assay: immunoSEQ multiplex PCR; the TCRdb copy retains only in-frame clones and omits some. The data hold approximately 150,000 clones, with 80% to 90% observed a single time. The starting material was peripheral blood, obtained from a patient treated with photon-based radiotherapy. Receptors originate from a man between 50 and 59 years old with gastric cancer.

The chain is built from TRBV29-1 and TRBJ1-1; TRBD1 might be the D (6 bases). Trimming shortened V by 8 bases and J by 1 base, and 11 bases separated the two germline ends. The CDR3 length is 12 residues. Germline CDR1 SQVTM, CDR2 ANQGSEA. The CDR3 DNA is TGCAGCACCGGGACACAGAACACTGAAGCTTTCTTT. Translated, it gives CSTGTQNTEAFF. Full variable domain (missing parts from reference TRBV29-1 and TRBJ1-1): SAVISQKPSRDICQRGTSLTIQCQVDSQVTMMFWYRQQPGQSLTLIATANQGSEATYESGFVIDKFPISRPNLTFSTLTVSNMSPEDSSIYLCSTGTQNTEAFFGQGTRLTVV.

The chain uses TRBV11-2 and TRBJ2-5, with 7 bases aligning to TRBD2. Per germline, CDR1 SGHAT and CDR2 FQNNGV. The CDR3 is 15 amino acids. With 5 bases clipped from V and 1 base from J, the junction kept 7 bases outside the gene matches. The CDR3 region has the DNA TGTGCCAGCAGCGTATCGGGACTAACCCAAGAGACCCAGTACTTC. The encoded protein is CASSVSGLTQETQYF.

This sequence joins TRBV25-1 and TRBJ2-2; D is unresolved. The CDR3 contains 15 residues. Trimming took 1 base from V and 6 from J, leaving 12 bases between them. Germline-derived CDR1 and CDR2 are MGHDK and SYGVNS. The CDR3 loop is CASSESQAVAGELFF. The CDR3 nucleotides read TGTGCCAGCAGTGAATCTCAGGCGGTAGCCGGGGAGCTGTTTTTT.

On this clone itself: The germline gene is not matched at one end of the junction; a read error may be the cause. V is TRBV28 and J is TRBJ2-2; D may be TRBD2 (7 bases). Per the germline V gene, CDR1 is MDHEN and CDR2 is SYDVKM. This CDR3 contains 14 residues. In DNA form, the CDR3 reads TGTGCCAGCCGGTCGGGGGGATATGGACAGCCCGAGATTTTT. It codes for CASRSGGYGQPEIF.

This sequence joins TRBV2 and TRBJ2-5; TRBD1 agrees at 8 bases. The germline V gene encodes CDR1 SNHLY and CDR2 FYNNEI. The V segment lost 6 bases and the J segment 5 bases; nucleotides outside the gene matches: 8. CDR3 length equals 14 residues. The CDR3 loop is CASSRQGNGETQYF. CDR3 coding DNA: TGTGCCAGCAGCAGACAGGGGAACGGGGAGACCCAGTACTTC.

V and J are TRBV27 and TRBJ1-2, with D unresolved. From germline, CDR1 is MNHEY and CDR2 SMNVEV (reference sequence). The CDR3 consists of 15 residues. V lost 5 bases to trimming and J lost 5 bases, with 18 bases between them. DNA for the CDR3: TGTGCCAGCAGTCCGGAGCGACAACCCCTTTATGGCTACACCTTC. Protein: CASSPERQPLYGYTF.

The chain uses TRBV28 and TRBJ2-2; D not certain. The CDR3 extends over 15 amino acids. Between the trimmed V and J ends, which lost 3 bases and 4 bases, there was a span of 12 bases. Germline assignment: CDR1 MDHEN and CDR2 SYDVKM. The CDR3 sequence: CASSLLDRSTGELFF. For the CDR3, the DNA is TGTGCCAGCAGTTTGTTAGACCGGAGCACCGGGGAGCTGTTTTTT.

The chain recombines TRBV30 with TRBJ1-1; maybe TRBD1 (6 bases). The CDR3 length is 14 residues. The germline V and J ends were trimmed by 0 bases and 1 base, with 9 bases remaining between them. Germline V gene lookup returns CDR1 GTSNPN and CDR2 SVGIG (reference sequence). In DNA, the CDR3 is TGTGCCTGGAGTGTAACAGGGCAGAACACTGAAGCTTTCTTT. Translation: CAWSVTGQNTEAFF. The entire variable domain, with the rest obtained from reference TRBV30 and TRBJ1-1, is as follows: SQTIHQWPATLVQPVGSPLSLECTVEGTSNPNLYWYRQAAGRGLQLLFYSVGIGQISSEVPQNLSASRPQDRQFILSSKKLLLSDSGFYLCAWSVTGQNTEAFFGQGTRLTVV.

This chain connects TRBV5-4 to TRBJ2-6; D is undetermined. Germline assignment: CDR1 SGHNT and CDR2 YYREEE (reference sequence). The V and J ends lost 0 bases and 0 bases respectively, with 4 bases between them. The CDR3 loop spans 15 amino acids. CDR3 residues: CASSLETSGANVLTF. The CDR3 DNA follows: TGTGCCAGCAGCTTGGAGACCTCTGGGGCCAACGTCCTGACTTTC. Full variable domain (outside the CDR3, taken from reference TRBV5-4 and TRBJ2-6): ETGVTQSPTHLIKTRGQQVTLRCSSQSGHNTVSWYQQALGQGPQFIFQYYREEENGRGNFPPRFSGLQFPNYSSELNVNALELDDSALYLCASSLETSGANVLTFGAGSRLTVL.

This clone came up once. CDR3 sequence: CASSPDRGRGEQYF. For the CDR3, the DNA is TGTGCCAGCTCACCCGACAGGGGGAGGGGGGAGCAGTACTTC. This chain joins TRBV18 and TRBJ2-7, with 9 bases identical to TRBD1. V lost 3 bases, J lost 7 bases, and 7 bases stayed unmatched. The CDR3 has 14 residues. The germline gives CDR1 KGHSH, CDR2 LQKENI.

The chain recombines TRBV7-2 with TRBJ1-5, with D possibly matching TRBD1 (6 bases). The V and J ends lost 6 bases and 5 bases respectively, with 11 bases between them. Germline lookup yields CDR1 SGHTA and CDR2 FQGNSA. The CDR3 sequence is 13 residues long. The CDR3 DNA reads as TGTGCCAGCAGAGGGACACTATATCAGCCCCAGCATTTT. This sequence encodes CASRGTLYQPQHF.

The V call is TRBV29-1, the J call TRBJ2-2; 7 bases fit TRBD2. V dropped 7 bases and J dropped 2; count of bases not matched to a gene: 1. This CDR3 spans 12 amino acids. Per the germline V gene, CDR1 is SQVTM and CDR2 is ANQGSEA. The CDR3 loop reads CSGGRNTGELFF. The CDR3 DNA is TGCAGCGGCGGGAGAAACACCGGGGAGCTGTTTTTT.

The CDR3: CATSRGAEKILAGEAYIHEQFF. CDR3 in DNA: TGTGCCACCAGCAGAGGTGCTGAGAAGATACTAGCGGGAGAAGCGTATATCCATGAGCAGTTCTTC. The V call is TRBV15, the J call TRBJ2-1; 11 bases align to TRBD2. V dropped 1 base and J dropped 8; count of bases not matched to a gene: 25. The CDR3 totals 22 residues. Germline V gene data show CDR1 as LNHNV and CDR2 as YYDKDF (reference sequence). The variable domain in full, completed from reference TRBV15 and TRBJ2-1, reads DAMVIQNPRYQVTQFGKPVTLSCSQTLNHNVMYWYQQKSSQAPKLLFHYYDKDFNNEADTPDNFQSRRPNTSFCFLDIRSPGLGDTAMYLCATSRGAEKILAGEAYIHEQFFGPGTRLTVL.

The chain joins TRBV6-6 to TRBJ2-7; D gene unclear. Per germline, CDR1 MNHNY and CDR2 SVGAGI (reference sequence). Trimming took 6 bases from V and 3 from J, leaving 9 bases between them. This CDR3 has 12 amino acids. CDR3 region: CASSPQNYEQYF. CDR3 bases: TGTGCCAGCAGCCCCCAAAACTACGAGCAGTACTTC.

This chain connects TRBV6-5 to TRBJ1-5; no firm D call. This CDR3 comprises 13 residues. Germline V gene data show CDR1 as MNHEY and CDR2 as SVGAGI. With 8 bases removed from V and 0 bases from J, the gap between germline ends came to 8 bases. The CDR3 reads CASAEVSNQPQHF. The CDR3 bases are TGTGCCAGCGCAGAGGTTAGCAATCAGCCCCAGCATTTT.

This clone appeared a single time. CDR3 amino acids: CASSYGRNQPQHF. The CDR3 nucleotides read TGTGCCAGCAGCTACGGCCGCAATCAGCCCCAGCATTTT. The chain carries TRBV7-6 and TRBJ1-5; D is unresolved. Germline-derived CDR1 and CDR2 are SGHVS and FNYEAQ. This CDR3 has 13 amino acids. Trimming took off 4 bases at V and 2 bases at J, with 6 bases between the two ends.

The chain uses TRBV10-3 and TRBJ1-1; possibly TRBD1 for D (5 bases). The V gene's germline CDR1 is ENHRY and CDR2 SYGVKD. V was cut by 6 bases and J by 1 base, with 9 bases left in between. This CDR3 spans 13 amino acids. CDR3 in DNA: TGTGCCATCAGGCGGGACCGGAACACTGAAGCTTTCTTT. It translates to CAIRRDRNTEAFF.

The chain links TRBV18 to TRBJ2-1, with 8 bases aligning to TRBD1. Per germline, CDR1 KGHSH and CDR2 LQKENI. The CDR3 spans 15 residues. Trimming removed 3 bases from V and 5 bases from J; junction bases left unmatched: 6. The CDR3 region is CASSPFTGGNNEQFF. Written as DNA, the CDR3 is TGTGCCAGCTCACCGTTTACAGGGGGGAACAATGAGCAGTTCTTC.

V is TRBV18 and J is TRBJ2-3; D possibly uses TRBD1 or TRBD2 (5 bases each). The CDR3 has 15 residues. CDR1 and CDR2 from the germline V gene are KGHSH and LQKENI. V was trimmed by 3 bases and J by 5 bases, leaving 15 bases between them. The CDR3 nucleotides are TGTGCCAGCTCACCGACTTCGGGACGGGAAGATACGCAGTATTTT. As protein: CASSPTSGREDTQYF.

This clone was seen only once. The V and J genes are TRBV14 and TRBJ2-1; D is unclear. The germline gives CDR1 SGHDN, CDR2 FVKESK. Trimming pared 0 bases from V and 0 bases from J, leaving 9 bases between. The CDR3 runs to 16 residues. CDR3 in DNA: TGTGCCAGCAGCCAAGATATCCATAGCTCCTACAATGAGCAGTTCTTC. Its translation: CASSQDIHSSYNEQFF.

The V and J genes are TRBV5-1 and TRBJ1-4, with TRBD1 matching over 7 bases. The CDR3 spans 15 residues. Germline trimming cut 3 bases from V and 0 bases from J; bases unmatched to any gene: 2. Germline assignment: CDR1 SGHRS and CDR2 YFSETQ. Here the CDR3 DNA reads TGCGCCAGCAGCTCGACAGGGACAACTAATGAAAAACTGTTTTTT. It specifies CASSSTGTTNEKLFF. The whole variable domain, filled in from reference TRBV5-1 and TRBJ1-4, reads KAGVTQTPRYLIKTRGQQVTLSCSPISGHRSVSWYQQTPGQGLQFLFEYFSETQRNKGNFPGRFSGRQFSNSRSEMNVSTLELGDSALYLCASSSTGTTNEKLFFGSGTQLSVL.

CDR3 sequence (DNA): TGTGCCAGCAGCGCGGGACAGGGGGGCAATCAGCCCCAGCATTTT. This translates into CASSAGQGGNQPQHF. V usage is TRBV6-6 and J usage is TRBJ1-5; 11 bases fit TRBD1. CDR3 length equals 15 residues. Germline assignment: CDR1 MNHNY and CDR2 SVGAGI (reference sequence). Losses at the gene ends were 6 bases for V and 2 bases for J; bases not matched to a gene: 3.

V is TRBV2 and J is TRBJ2-2, with TRBD1 matching 9 bases. Germline CDR1 SNHLY, CDR2 FYNNEI. This CDR3 has 15 residues. The junction had 7 bases not matched to a gene; V was cut back by 3 bases and J by 8 bases. The CDR3 spells CASSETGQGTGELFF. The CDR3 region has the DNA TGTGCCAGCAGTGAGACTGGACAGGGGACAGGGGAGCTGTTTTTT.

This chain connects TRBV7-9 to TRBJ1-2; D remains ambiguous. The V and J ends lost 1 base and 7 bases respectively, with 4 bases between them. CDR1 SEHNR and CDR2 FQNEAQ come from the germline V gene (reference sequence). This CDR3 comprises 11 residues. The CDR3 nucleotides are TGTGCCAGCAGCTTAGAGTTTGGCTACACCTTC. Amino acid sequence: CASSLEFGYTF.

The J gene is TRBJ1-3, the V gene TRBV11-2, with D tentatively TRBD1 (5 bases). This CDR3 spans 12 amino acids. Trimming pared 5 bases from V and 7 bases from J, leaving 9 bases between. CDR1 is SGHAT and CDR2 is FQNNGV in the germline V gene. The CDR3 protein is CASSPKGNTIYF. DNA for the CDR3: TGTGCCAGCAGCCCGAAGGGGAACACCATATATTTT.

With respect to this clone: Other DNA sequences within the sample encode an identical CDR3. V usage is TRBV18 and J usage is TRBJ2-7, with D possibly matching TRBD1 (6 bases). CDR1 and CDR2 (germline): KGHSH, LQKENI. Between the trimmed V and J ends, which lost 3 bases and 4 bases, there was a span of 7 bases. This CDR3 spans 12 amino acids. CDR3 nucleotide sequence: TGTGCCAGCTCACCTGACAGGTACGAGCAGTACTTC. This codes for CASSPDRYEQYF.

The gene calls are TRBV19 and TRBJ2-1; 9 bases map to TRBD2. J lost 6 bases, V lost 3 bases, and 15 bases had no gene match. This CDR3 comprises 18 residues. CDR1 is LNHDA and CDR2 is SQIVND in the germline V gene (reference sequence). CDR3 nucleotide sequence: TGTGCCAGTAGTATGATGGAAGGGGCGGGAGGGCCAGGCAATGAGCAGTTCTTC. Translating gives CASSMMEGAGGPGNEQFF.